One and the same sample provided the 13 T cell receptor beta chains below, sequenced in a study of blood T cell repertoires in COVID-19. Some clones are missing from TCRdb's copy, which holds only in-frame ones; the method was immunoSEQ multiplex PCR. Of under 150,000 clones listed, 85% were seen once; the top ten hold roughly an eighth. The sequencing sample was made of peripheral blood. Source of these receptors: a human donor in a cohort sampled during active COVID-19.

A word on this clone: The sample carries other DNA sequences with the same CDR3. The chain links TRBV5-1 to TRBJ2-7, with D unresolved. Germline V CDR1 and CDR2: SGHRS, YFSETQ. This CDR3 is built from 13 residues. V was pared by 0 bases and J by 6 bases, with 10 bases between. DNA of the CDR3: TGCGCCAGCAGCTTGGGCCAGCGTGTCGAGCAGTACTTC. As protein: CASSLGQRVEQYF.

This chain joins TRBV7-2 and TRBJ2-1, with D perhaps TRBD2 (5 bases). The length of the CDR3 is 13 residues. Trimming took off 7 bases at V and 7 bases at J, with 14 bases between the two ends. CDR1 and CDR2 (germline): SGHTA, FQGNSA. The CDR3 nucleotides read TGTGCCAGCAACCGGAGAGGGTTGAATGAGCAGTTCTTC. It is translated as CASNRRGLNEQFF.

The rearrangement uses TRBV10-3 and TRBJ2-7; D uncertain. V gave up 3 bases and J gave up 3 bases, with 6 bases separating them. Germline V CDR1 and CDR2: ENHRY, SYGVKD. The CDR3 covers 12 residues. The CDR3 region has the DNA TGTGCCATCAGTGATCGTCTCTACGAGCAGTACTTC. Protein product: CAISDRLYEQYF.

The CDR3: CASRGTGNGYTF. Written as DNA, the CDR3 is TGTGCCAGTAGAGGGACAGGAAATGGCTACACCTTC. The chain combines TRBV19 with TRBJ1-2, with 8 bases matching TRBD1. There are 12 residues in the CDR3. Per germline, CDR1 LNHDA and CDR2 SQIVND (reference sequence). The V and J ends lost 6 bases and 6 bases, in that order; junction bases with no gene match: 3.

CDR3 amino acids: CASSEAAGTDTQYF. The CDR3 DNA sequence: TGCGCCAGCAGTGAAGCGGCGGGCACAGATACGCAGTATTTT. The chain carries TRBV10-2 and TRBJ2-3; a possible D gene is TRBD2 (5 bases). Per the germline V gene, CDR1 is WSHSY and CDR2 is SAAADI. The CDR3 has 14 amino acids. The V end was cut by 3 bases, the J end by 1 base, with 8 bases between.

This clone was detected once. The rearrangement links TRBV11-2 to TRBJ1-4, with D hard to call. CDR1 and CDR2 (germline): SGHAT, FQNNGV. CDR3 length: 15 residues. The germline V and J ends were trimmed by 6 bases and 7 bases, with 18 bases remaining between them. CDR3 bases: TGTGCCAGCAGAAACCCCGGGAGGGCGGGTGAAAAACTGTTTTTT. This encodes CASRNPGRAGEKLFF.

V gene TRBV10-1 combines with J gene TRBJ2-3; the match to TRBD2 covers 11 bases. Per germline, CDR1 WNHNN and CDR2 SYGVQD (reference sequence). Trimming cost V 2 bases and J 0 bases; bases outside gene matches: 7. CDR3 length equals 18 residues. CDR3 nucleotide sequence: TGCGCCAGCAGTGAGCAGCTAGCGGGGGGCCGTAGCACAGATACGCAGTATTTT. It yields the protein CASSEQLAGGRSTDTQYF.

In nucleotides, the CDR3 is TGTGCCAGCAGCGCGGGACTAGCGGGGGGGCTATCCTACAATGAGCAGTTCTTC. It specifies CASSAGLAGGLSYNEQFF. The chain uses TRBV9 and TRBJ2-1, with 16 bases aligning to TRBD2. Germline lookup yields CDR1 SGDLS and CDR2 YYNGEE. CDR3 size: 18 residues. V gave up 3 bases and J gave up 1 base; unmatched junction bases: 4.

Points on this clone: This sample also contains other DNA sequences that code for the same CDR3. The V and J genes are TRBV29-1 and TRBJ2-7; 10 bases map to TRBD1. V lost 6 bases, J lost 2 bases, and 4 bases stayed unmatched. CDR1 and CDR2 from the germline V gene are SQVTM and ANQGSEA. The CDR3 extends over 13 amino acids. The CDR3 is CSVAGTGAYEQYF. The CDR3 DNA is TGCAGCGTAGCCGGGACAGGGGCCTACGAGCAGTACTTC.

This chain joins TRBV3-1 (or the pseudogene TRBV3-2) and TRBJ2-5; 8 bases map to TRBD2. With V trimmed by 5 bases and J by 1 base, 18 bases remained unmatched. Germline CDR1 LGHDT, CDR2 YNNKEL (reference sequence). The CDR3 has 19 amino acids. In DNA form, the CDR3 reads TGTGCCAGCAGCTTCGCGGAGGAGCGGGGGACCGGAGGCCAAGAGACCCAGTACTTC. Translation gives CASSFAEERGTGGQETQYF.

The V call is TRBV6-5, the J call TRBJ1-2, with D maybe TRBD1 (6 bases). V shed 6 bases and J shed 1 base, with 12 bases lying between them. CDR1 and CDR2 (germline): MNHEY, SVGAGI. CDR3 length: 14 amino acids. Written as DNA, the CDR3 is TGTGCCAGCAGATACCAGGGGCTTAACTATGGCTACACCTTC. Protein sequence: CASRYQGLNYGYTF.

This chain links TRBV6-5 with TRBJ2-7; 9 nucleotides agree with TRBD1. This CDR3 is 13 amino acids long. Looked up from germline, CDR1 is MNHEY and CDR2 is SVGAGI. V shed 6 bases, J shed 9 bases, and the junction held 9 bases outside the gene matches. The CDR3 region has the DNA TGTGCCAGCAGCCAGGACAGGGGCCGAGGGCAGTACTTC. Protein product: CASSQDRGRGQYF.

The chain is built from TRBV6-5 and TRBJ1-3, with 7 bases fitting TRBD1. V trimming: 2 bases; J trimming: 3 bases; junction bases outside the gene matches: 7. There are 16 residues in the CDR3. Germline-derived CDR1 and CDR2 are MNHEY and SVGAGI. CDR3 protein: CASSYEGAQNGNTIYF. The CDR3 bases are TGTGCCAGCAGTTACGAGGGGGCGCAGAATGGAAACACCATATATTTT.